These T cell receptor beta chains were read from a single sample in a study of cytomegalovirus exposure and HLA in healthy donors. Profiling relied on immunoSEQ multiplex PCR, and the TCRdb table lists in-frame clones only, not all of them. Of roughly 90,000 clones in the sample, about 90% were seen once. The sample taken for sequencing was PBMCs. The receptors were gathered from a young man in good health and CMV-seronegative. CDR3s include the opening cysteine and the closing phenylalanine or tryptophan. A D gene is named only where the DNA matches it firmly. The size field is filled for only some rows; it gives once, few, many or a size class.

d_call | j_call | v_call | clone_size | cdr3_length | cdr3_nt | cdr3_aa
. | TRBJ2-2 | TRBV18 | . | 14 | TGTGCCAGCTCATCACTTAGCGGCACCGGGGAGCTGTTTTTT | CASSSLSGTGELFF
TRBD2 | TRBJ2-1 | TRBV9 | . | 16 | TGTGCCAGCAGCGTAGGACTAGCGGGAGGCAGGGAGGAGCAGTTCTTC | CASSVGLAGGREEQFF
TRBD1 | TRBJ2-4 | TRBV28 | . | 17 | TGTGCCAGCAGTCCACAGACAGGGAGCCGAGCCAAAAACATTCAGTACTTC | CASSPQTGSRAKNIQYF
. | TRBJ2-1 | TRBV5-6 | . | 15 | TGTGCCAGCAGCTTCGCGGGTGGGCCCTACAATGAGCAGTTCTTC | CASSFAGGPYNEQFF
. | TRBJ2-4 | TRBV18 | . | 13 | TGTGCCAGCCGACAGCTAGCCAAAAACATTCAGTACTTC | CASRQLAKNIQYF
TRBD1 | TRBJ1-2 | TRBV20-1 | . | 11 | TGCAGTGCCAGGACAGGGTATGGCTACACCTTC | CSARTGYGYTF
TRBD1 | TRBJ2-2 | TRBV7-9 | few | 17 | TGTGCCAGCAGTGCGAAGGACAGGGCAATCGGCACCGGGGAGCTGTTTTTT | CASSAKDRAIGTGELFF
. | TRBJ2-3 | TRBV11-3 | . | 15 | TGTGCCAGCAGCTTAGGTCAGCGGCTCACAGATACGCAGTATTTT | CASSLGQRLTDTQYF
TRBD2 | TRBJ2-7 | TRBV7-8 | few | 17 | TGTGCCAGCAGCGTCCGACTAGCGGGAGCTTTAGTGCTCGAGCAGTACTTC | CASSVRLAGALVLEQYF
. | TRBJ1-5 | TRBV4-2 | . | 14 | TGTGCCAGCAGCCACTCAGGGGATAGTCAGCCCCAGCATTTT | CASSHSGDSQPQHF
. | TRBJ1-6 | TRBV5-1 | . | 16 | TGCGCCAGCAGCTTGGCGTCACTGAAGTTGAATTCACCCCTCCACTTT | CASSLASLKLNSPLHF
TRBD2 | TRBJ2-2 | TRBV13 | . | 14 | TGTGCCAGCAGACTAGCGGGAGGGCCCGGGGAGCTGTTTTTT | CASRLAGGPGELFF
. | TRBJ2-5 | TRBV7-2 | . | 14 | TGTGCCAGCAGCTTGGACTTGGGGTCAGAGACCCAGTACTTC | CASSLDLGSETQYF
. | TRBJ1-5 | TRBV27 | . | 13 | TGTGCCAGCAGTTTATCCCCGAATCAGCCCCAGCATTTT | CASSLSPNQPQHF
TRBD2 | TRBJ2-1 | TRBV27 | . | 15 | TGTGCCAGCAACCCCCCGGGAGGGAACTACAATGAGCAGTTCTTC | CASNPPGGNYNEQFF
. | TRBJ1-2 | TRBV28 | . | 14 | TGTGCCAGCAGCCCACAAACAGGGTTTGGGGGCTACACCTTC | CASSPQTGFGGYTF
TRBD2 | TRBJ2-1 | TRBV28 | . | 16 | TGTGCCAGCAGTCCTATGGGACTAGCGGGAGGAAATGAGCAGTTCTTC | CASSPMGLAGGNEQFF
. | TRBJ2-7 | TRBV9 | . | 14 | TGTGCCAGCAGCGTTGCCCAGGGCTCCTACGAGCAGTACTTC | CASSVAQGSYEQYF
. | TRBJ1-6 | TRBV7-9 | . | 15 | TGTGCCAGCAGTGGCGGGGAATACTATAATTCACCCCTCCACTTT | CASSGGEYYNSPLHF
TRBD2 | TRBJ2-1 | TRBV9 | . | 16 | TGTGCCAGCAGCGCTACAAAGGGCGGGAGGGCCAATGAGCAGTTCTTC | CASSATKGGRANEQFF
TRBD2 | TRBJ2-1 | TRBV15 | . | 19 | TGTGCCACCAGCAGAGATCCGCTCACTCTAGCGGGAGCCTACGATGAGCAGTTCTTC | CATSRDPLTLAGAYDEQFF
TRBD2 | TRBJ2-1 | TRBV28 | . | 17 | TGTGCCAGCACCTCCTTAGCGGGACGCCTTGTCGGCAATGAGCAGTTCTTC | CASTSLAGRLVGNEQFF
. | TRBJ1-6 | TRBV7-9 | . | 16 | TGTGGGCGGGGGAGGCACCTAAGCTCCTATAATTCACCCCTCCACTTT | CGRGRHLSSYNSPLHF
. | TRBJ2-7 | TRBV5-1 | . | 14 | TGCGCCAGCAGCTTGGTTTGGGGAGGCTACGAGCAGTACTTC | CASSLVWGGYEQYF
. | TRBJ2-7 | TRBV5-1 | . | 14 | TGCGCCAGCAGCTTCTCCAGGACATCCTACGAGCAGTACTTC | CASSFSRTSYEQYF
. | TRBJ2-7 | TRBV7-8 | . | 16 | TGTGCCAGCAGTTGGGGTAGGGGCAAGATGAGCTACGAGCAGTACTTC | CASSWGRGKMSYEQYF
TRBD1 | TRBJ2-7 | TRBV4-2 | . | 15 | TGTGCCAGCAGCCAAGGGGACAGAAGCTCCTACGAGCAGTACTTC | CASSQGDRSSYEQYF
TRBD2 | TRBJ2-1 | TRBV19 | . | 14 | TGTGCCAGTAGTTCTAGCGGGAGTCGGTATGAGCAGTTCTTC | CASSSSGSRYEQFF
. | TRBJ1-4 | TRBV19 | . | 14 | TGTGCCAGTAGTCCAGGACAGTATAATGAAAAACTGTTTTTT | CASSPGQYNEKLFF
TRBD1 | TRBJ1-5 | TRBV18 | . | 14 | TGTGCCAGCTCACCAAGTAGGGGGCACCAGCCCCAGCATTTT | CASSPSRGHQPQHF
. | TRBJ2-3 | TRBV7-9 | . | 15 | TGTGCCAGCAGCTTAGTGAGTGGTTCCACAGATACGCAGTATTTT | CASSLVSGSTDTQYF
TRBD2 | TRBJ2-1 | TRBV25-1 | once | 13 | TGTGCCAGCGGCAGACTAGCGGGAAGTGAGCAGTTCTTC | CASGRLAGSEQFF
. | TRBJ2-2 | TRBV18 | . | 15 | TGTGCCAGCTCACGCGAACCCATCTCTGGCGGGGAGCTGTTTTTT | CASSREPISGGELFF
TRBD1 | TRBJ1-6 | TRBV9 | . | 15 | TGTGCCAGCTGCGAGGGACAGGGGATTGGCTCACCCCTCCACTTT | CASCEGQGIGSPLHF
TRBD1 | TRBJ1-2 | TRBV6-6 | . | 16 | TGTGCCAGCACCCCAGAAAGGGGGCTCCCTAACTATGGCTACACCTTC | CASTPERGLPNYGYTF
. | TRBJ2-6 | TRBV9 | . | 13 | TGTGCCAGCAGCGTAGGTACCACAAACGTCCTGACTTTC | CASSVGTTNVLTF
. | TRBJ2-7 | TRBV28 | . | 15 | TGTGCCAGCAGCCCCCCCGGTCCCGGGGGCTACGAGCAGTACTTC | CASSPPGPGGYEQYF